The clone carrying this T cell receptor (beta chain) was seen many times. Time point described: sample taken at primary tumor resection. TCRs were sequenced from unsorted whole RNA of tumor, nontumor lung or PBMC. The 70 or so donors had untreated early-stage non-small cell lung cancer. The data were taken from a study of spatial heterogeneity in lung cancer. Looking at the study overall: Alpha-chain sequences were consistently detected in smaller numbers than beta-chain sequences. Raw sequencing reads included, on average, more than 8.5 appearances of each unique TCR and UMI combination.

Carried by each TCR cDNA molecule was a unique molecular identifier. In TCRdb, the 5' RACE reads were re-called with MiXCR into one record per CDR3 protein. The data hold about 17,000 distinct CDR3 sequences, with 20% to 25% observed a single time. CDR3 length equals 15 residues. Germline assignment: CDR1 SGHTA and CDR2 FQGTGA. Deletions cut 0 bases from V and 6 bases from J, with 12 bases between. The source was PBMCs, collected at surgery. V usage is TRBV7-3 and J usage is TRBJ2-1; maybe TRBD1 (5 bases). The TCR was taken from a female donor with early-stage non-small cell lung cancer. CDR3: CASSLTPDRINEQFF. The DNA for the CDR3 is TGTGCCAGCAGCTTAACCCCTGACAGAATCAATGAGCAGTTCTTC.